This T cell receptor beta chain was observed in a study of shared clonotypes between healthy human individuals. Study summary: CD4 naive and memory got three plates each, CD8 naive two, CD8 memory one. Findings of the study overall: The rarefaction results pointed to incomplete sorted-subset sequencing despite large depth.

As for this clone: Its specificity is not known.

TCRdb's copy holds only in-frame clones and misses some; the assay was immunoSEQ multiplex PCR. The repertoire consists of about 2.3 million clones, with more than 80% occurring once and the leading ten covering under 0.45%. This CDR3 comprises 15 residues. Unmatched junction bases numbered 4, after V lost 1 base and J lost 4 bases. The germline V gene encodes CDR1 SGHTA and CDR2 FQGTGA. V usage is TRBV7-3 and J usage is TRBJ2-1; 7 positions match TRBD1. What was sequenced was naive CD4+ T cells from PBMCs. Subset of the sample: CD45RA+ positively selected. This sequence was found in a man younger than 30 in good health. Some clones in this sample may be carry-over from other donors' samples. The CDR3 region is CASSLKGTAYNEQFF. In DNA form, the CDR3 reads TGTGCCAGCAGCTTAAAGGGGACAGCTTACAATGAGCAGTTCTTC.